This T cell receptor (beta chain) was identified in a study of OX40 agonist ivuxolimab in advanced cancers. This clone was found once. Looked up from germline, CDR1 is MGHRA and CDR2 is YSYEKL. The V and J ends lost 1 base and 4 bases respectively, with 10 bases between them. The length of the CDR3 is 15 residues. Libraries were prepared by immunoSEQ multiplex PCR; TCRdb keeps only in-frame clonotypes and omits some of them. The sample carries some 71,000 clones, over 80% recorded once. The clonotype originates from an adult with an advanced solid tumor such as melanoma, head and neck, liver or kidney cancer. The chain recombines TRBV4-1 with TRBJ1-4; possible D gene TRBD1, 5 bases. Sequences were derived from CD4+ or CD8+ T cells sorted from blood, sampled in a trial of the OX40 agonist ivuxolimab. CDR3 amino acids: CASSQAGTGNEKLFF. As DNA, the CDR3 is TGCGCCAGCAGCCAAGCCGGGACGGGTAATGAAAAACTGTTTTTT.